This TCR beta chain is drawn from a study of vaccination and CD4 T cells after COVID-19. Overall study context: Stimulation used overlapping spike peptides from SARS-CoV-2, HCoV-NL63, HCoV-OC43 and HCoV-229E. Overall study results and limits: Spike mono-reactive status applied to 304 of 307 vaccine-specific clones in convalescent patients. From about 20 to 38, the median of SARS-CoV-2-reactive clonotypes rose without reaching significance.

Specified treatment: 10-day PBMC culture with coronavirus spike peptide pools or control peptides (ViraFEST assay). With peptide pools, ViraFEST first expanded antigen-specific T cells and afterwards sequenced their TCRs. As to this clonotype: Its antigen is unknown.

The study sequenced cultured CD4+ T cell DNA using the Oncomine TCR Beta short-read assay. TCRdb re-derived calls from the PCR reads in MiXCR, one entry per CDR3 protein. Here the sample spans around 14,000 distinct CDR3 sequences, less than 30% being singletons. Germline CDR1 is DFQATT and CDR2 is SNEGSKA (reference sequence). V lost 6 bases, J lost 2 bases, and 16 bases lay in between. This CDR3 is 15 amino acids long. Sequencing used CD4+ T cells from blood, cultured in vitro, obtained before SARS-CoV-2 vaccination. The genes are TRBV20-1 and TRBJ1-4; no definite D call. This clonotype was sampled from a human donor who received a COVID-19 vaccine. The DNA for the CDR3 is TGCAGTGCGAAGGACCCACGACGGACTAATGAAAAACTGTTTTTT. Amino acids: CSAKDPRRTNEKLFF.